This T cell receptor (beta chain) is from a study of blood T cell repertoires in COVID-19. The CDR3 has 15 amino acids. Trimming removed 7 bases from V and 2 bases from J; junction bases left unmatched: 11. CDR1 SQVTM and CDR2 ANQGSEA come from the germline V gene. Per the study methods: Counts of nucleated cells, estimated from reference gene primer amplification, were obtained. Generated by immunoSEQ multiplex PCR, the TCRdb table keeps only in-frame clones and is missing some. D and trimming were read from the DNA, whereas the V and J calls and clone size are those reported in that table. Here the sample spans over 200,000 clones, 70% to 90% being singletons. Seattle patient enrollment occurred during active infection, with longitudinal follow-up thereafter.

The receptor's source is a man aged 50 to 59 with COVID-19, enrolled during active disease. The chain recombines TRBV29-1 with TRBJ2-7, with 10 bases lining up with TRBD2. What was sequenced was peripheral blood. The CDR3 sequence: CSGTLSGRAPYEQYF. DNA of the CDR3: TGCAGCGGGACGTTGAGCGGGAGGGCTCCCTACGAGCAGTACTTC.